This TCR beta chain was recovered during a study of metastatic and nonmetastatic thyroid tumors. On the study more broadly: Repertoires from blood and tumor or nodule tissue of malignant and benign thyroid patients were compared. Study conclusions and caveats: When malignant thyroid tumors were compared with benign nodules, TCR beta diversity was reportedly significantly higher in the malignant tumors. This held in both blood and tumor samples.

The V gene lost 1 base and the J gene lost 8 bases, with 11 bases spanning the gap. Germline V CDR1 and CDR2: SGHVS, FNYEAQ. CDR3 length equals 13 residues. By share, this clone ranks as medium-sized. Its antigen remains unknown. In the original analysis: It was from CDR3 differences across clinicopathological groups that a distant-metastasis classifier for papillary thyroid cancer was built. TCRdb re-called the PCR reads with MiXCR. The V and J calls, along with clone size, are taken from TCRdb and not from the paper's own processing. The sample carries more than 8,500 clones, roughly 11% recorded once. Each patient came to thyroid surgery without any prior treatment (of any kind).

The receptor's source is a female donor with papillary thyroid cancer or a benign thyroid nodule (not recorded which). Some clones in this sample may be carry-over from other donors' samples. The specimen sequenced was tumor tissue. The rearrangement uses TRBV7-6 and TRBJ1-2, with D tentatively TRBD1 (5 bases). In DNA form, the CDR3 reads TGTGCCAGCAGCTTAGACGTACGGGGGGGCTACACCTTC. Protein sequence: CASSLDVRGGYTF.